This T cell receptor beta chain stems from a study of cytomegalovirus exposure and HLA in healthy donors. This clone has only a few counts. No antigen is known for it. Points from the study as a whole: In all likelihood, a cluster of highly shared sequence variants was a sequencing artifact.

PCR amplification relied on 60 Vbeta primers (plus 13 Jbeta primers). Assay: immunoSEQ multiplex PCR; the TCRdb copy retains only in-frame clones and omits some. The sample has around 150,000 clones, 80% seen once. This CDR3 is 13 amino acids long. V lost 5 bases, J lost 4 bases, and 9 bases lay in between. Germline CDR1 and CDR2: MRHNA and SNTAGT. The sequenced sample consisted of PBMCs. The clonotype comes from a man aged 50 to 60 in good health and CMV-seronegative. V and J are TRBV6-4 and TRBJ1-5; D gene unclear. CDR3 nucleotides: TGTGCCAGCAGTAGGGAGATAAATCAGCCCCAGCATTTT. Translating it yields CASSREINQPQHF.